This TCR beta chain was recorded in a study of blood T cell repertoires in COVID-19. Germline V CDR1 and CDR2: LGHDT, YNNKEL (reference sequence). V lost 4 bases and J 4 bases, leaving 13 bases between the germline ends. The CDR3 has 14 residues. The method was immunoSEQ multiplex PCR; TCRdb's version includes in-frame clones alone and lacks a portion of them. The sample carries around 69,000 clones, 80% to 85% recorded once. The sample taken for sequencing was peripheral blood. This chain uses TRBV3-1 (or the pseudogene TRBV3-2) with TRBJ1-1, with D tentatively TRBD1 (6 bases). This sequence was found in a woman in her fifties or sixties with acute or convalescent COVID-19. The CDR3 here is CASSPPRGGTEAFF. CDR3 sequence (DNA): TGTGCCAGCAGCCCTCCGAGGGGGGGCACTGAAGCTTTCTTT.